This T cell receptor beta chain appears in the sequencing data of a study of cytomegalovirus exposure and HLA in healthy donors. Across the study: Ancestry clustering placed about 80% of about 400 genotyped donors in the Caucasian-associated cluster. General observations from the study: It was assumed in the presence/absence analyses that sequencing depth was roughly uniform across donors. Per published reports, the classifier diagnosed cytomegalovirus status with high specificity and sensitivity.

Both 60 Vbeta primers and 13 Jbeta primers went into the PCR. Clones were sequenced by immunoSEQ multiplex PCR, and TCRdb holds only the in-frame ones, with some missing. In the table there are about 170,000 clones, 70% to 90% of which are singletons. A note on this clone: Its antigen remains unidentified.

There are 19 residues in the CDR3. Germline loops: CDR1 SEHNR, CDR2 FQNEAQ (reference sequence). V lost 0 bases and J lost 0, with 17 bases in between. The sample taken for sequencing was PBMCs. The receptor was derived from a young woman in good health and CMV-seronegative. The chain has TRBV7-9 and TRBJ2-2, with D uncertain. CDR3 DNA sequence: TGTGCCAGCAGCTTAGCGACGGTGATAAGGAGCACGAACACCGGGGAGCTGTTTTTT. It translates to CASSLATVIRSTNTGELFF.